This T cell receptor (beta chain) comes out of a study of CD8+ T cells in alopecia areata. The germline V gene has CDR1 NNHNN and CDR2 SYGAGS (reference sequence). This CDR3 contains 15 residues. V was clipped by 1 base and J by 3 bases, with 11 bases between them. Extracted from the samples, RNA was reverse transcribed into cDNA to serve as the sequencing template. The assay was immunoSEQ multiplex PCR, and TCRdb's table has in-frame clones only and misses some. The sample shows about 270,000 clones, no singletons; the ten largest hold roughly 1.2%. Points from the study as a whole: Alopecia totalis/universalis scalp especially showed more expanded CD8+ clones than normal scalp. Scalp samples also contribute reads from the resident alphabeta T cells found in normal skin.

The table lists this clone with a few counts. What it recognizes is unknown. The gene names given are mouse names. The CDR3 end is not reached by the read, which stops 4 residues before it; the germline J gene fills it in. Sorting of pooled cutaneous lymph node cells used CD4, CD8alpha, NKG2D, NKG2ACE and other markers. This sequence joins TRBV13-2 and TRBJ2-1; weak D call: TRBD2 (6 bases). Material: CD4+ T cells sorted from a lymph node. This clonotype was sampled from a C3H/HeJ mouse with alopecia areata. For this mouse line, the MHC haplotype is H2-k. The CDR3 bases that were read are TGTGCCAGCGGTGATTGGCTGGGGCGCTATGCT. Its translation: CASGDWLGRYA. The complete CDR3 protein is CASGDWLGRYAEQFF.